These T cell receptor beta chains were read from a single sample in a study of identical twins. TCRdb analysed the 5' RACE reads with MiXCR anew, one entry per CDR3 protein. The sample lists a few hundred thousand distinct CDR3 sequences; 9.6% were seen once. The sample was also linked to a second study, of yellow fever vaccine responses in identical twins.

The material sequenced was PBMCs. These receptors were taken from a woman aged 18-29 years in good health. Both conserved end residues are part of each CDR3. The order of the fields is clone size, D gene, J gene, V gene, CDR3 protein, CDR3 DNA. A D gene is named only where the DNA matches it firmly. Clone size is shown for a subset of rows, as once, few, many or a class of expanded clone.

clone size: many; D gene: TRBD2; J gene: TRBJ2-1; V gene: TRBV25-1; CDR3 protein: CASSEPLAGHYNEQFF; CDR3 DNA: TGTGCCAGCAGTGAACCCCTAGCGGGCCATTACAATGAGCAGTTCTTC
clone size: many; D gene: TRBD1; J gene: TRBJ2-3; V gene: TRBV5-1; CDR3 protein: CASSQPPETGDGSDTQYF; CDR3 DNA: TGCGCCAGCAGCCAGCCCCCGGAGACAGGGGACGGTTCAGATACGCAGTATTTT
clone size: .; D gene: .; J gene: TRBJ1-5; V gene: TRBV5-5; CDR3 protein: CASSPTIGAGNQPQHF; CDR3 DNA: TGTGCCAGCAGCCCTACGATTGGAGCTGGCAATCAGCCCCAGCATTTT
clone size: many; D gene: TRBD1; J gene: TRBJ2-7; V gene: TRBV9; CDR3 protein: CASSVGDSSYEQYF; CDR3 DNA: TGTGCCAGCAGCGTAGGGGACAGCTCCTACGAGCAGTACTTC
clone size: .; D gene: TRBD1; J gene: TRBJ2-3; V gene: TRBV5-1; CDR3 protein: CASSPKRTGGNTDTQYF; CDR3 DNA: TGCGCCAGCAGCCCAAAGCGGACAGGGGGGAACACAGATACGCAGTATTTT
clone size: few; D gene: .; J gene: TRBJ2-2; V gene: TRBV13; CDR3 protein: CASAGTENTGELFF; CDR3 DNA: TGTGCCAGCGCCGGCACAGAAAACACCGGGGAGCTGTTTTTT
clone size: .; D gene: .; J gene: TRBJ1-2; V gene: TRBV6-4; CDR3 protein: CASANDGAVNGYTF; CDR3 DNA: TGTGCCAGCGCAAACGACGGGGCGGTAAACGGCTACACCTTC
clone size: few; D gene: .; J gene: TRBJ2-7; V gene: TRBV7-9; CDR3 protein: CASSRGLGASYEQYF; CDR3 DNA: TGTGCCAGCAGCCGGGGGCTGGGGGCCTCCTACGAGCAGTACTTC
clone size: many; D gene: .; J gene: TRBJ2-3; V gene: TRBV7-2; CDR3 protein: CASSLNPRATDTQYF; CDR3 DNA: TGTGCCAGCAGCTTAAATCCCAGGGCCACAGATACGCAGTATTTT
clone size: many; D gene: .; J gene: TRBJ1-4; V gene: TRBV28; CDR3 protein: CASTSQREKLFF; CDR3 DNA: TGTGCCAGCACCTCCCAAAGAGAAAAACTGTTTTTT
clone size: .; D gene: .; J gene: TRBJ2-1; V gene: TRBV28; CDR3 protein: CASSLIGAEYNEQFF; CDR3 DNA: TGTGCCAGCAGTTTAATAGGGGCGGAATACAATGAGCAGTTCTTC
clone size: few; D gene: .; J gene: TRBJ2-4; V gene: TRBV11-2; CDR3 protein: CASSFPPQLGGSKNIQYF; CDR3 DNA: TGTGCCAGCAGCTTTCCACCTCAACTCGGGGGAAGCAAAAACATTCAGTACTTC
clone size: few; D gene: .; J gene: TRBJ2-4; V gene: TRBV3-1; CDR3 protein: CASSQDGGPRFIQYF; CDR3 DNA: TGTGCCAGCAGCCAAGATGGGGGGCCCCGGTTCATTCAGTACTTC
clone size: few; D gene: .; J gene: TRBJ2-2; V gene: TRBV12-3/TRBV12-4; CDR3 protein: CASSLEGIGELFF; CDR3 DNA: TGTGCCAGCAGTTTGGAGGGGATCGGGGAGCTGTTTTTT
clone size: .; D gene: TRBD1; J gene: TRBJ1-1; V gene: TRBV24-1; CDR3 protein: CATSTGDTEAFF; CDR3 DNA: TGTGCCACCAGTACAGGGGACACTGAAGCTTTCTTT
clone size: few; D gene: .; J gene: TRBJ2-7; V gene: TRBV5-5; CDR3 protein: CASSLPFGYEQYF; CDR3 DNA: TGTGCCAGCAGCTTGCCGTTCGGCTACGAGCAGTACTTC
clone size: few; D gene: .; J gene: TRBJ1-1; V gene: TRBV7-3; CDR3 protein: CASSLFGPTTEAFF; CDR3 DNA: TGTGCCAGCAGCTTATTCGGACCAACCACTGAAGCTTTCTTT
clone size: few; D gene: TRBD1; J gene: TRBJ2-1; V gene: TRBV7-8; CDR3 protein: CASSPETGHGEQFF; CDR3 DNA: TGTGCCAGCAGCCCCGAGACAGGGCATGGTGAGCAGTTCTTC
clone size: few; D gene: TRBD1; J gene: TRBJ2-1; V gene: TRBV9; CDR3 protein: CASSSHTGGEQFF; CDR3 DNA: TGTGCCAGCAGCTCCCATACAGGGGGAGAGCAGTTCTTC
clone size: few; D gene: .; J gene: TRBJ2-1; V gene: TRBV4-3; CDR3 protein: CASSQGASAYNEQFF; CDR3 DNA: TGCGCCAGCAGCCAAGGGGCTAGCGCCTACAATGAGCAGTTCTTC
clone size: .; D gene: .; J gene: TRBJ2-3; V gene: TRBV9; CDR3 protein: CASSVAGGKIFDTQYF; CDR3 DNA: TGTGCCAGCAGCGTAGCTGGGGGTAAAATATTTGATACGCAGTATTTT
clone size: many; D gene: .; J gene: TRBJ2-1; V gene: TRBV4-3; CDR3 protein: CASSQAWKHNEQFF; CDR3 DNA: TGCGCCAGCAGCCAAGCGTGGAAGCACAATGAGCAGTTCTTC
clone size: many; D gene: .; J gene: TRBJ1-1; V gene: TRBV12-3/TRBV12-4; CDR3 protein: CASSRLNKGVNTEAFF; CDR3 DNA: TGTGCCAGCAGTCGACTCAACAAGGGGGTGAACACTGAAGCTTTCTTT
clone size: few; D gene: .; J gene: TRBJ2-2; V gene: TRBV3-1; CDR3 protein: CASNLVGGANTGELFF; CDR3 DNA: TGTGCCAGCAACCTTGTGGGGGGCGCGAACACCGGGGAGCTGTTTTTT
clone size: few; D gene: .; J gene: TRBJ1-5; V gene: TRBV7-9; CDR3 protein: CASSHEGNQPQHF; CDR3 DNA: TGTGCCAGCAGCCACGAAGGCAATCAGCCCCAGCATTTT
clone size: .; D gene: .; J gene: TRBJ1-6; V gene: TRBV25-1; CDR3 protein: CASTRGGYAPLHF; CDR3 DNA: TGTGCCAGCACTCGCGGGGGTTACGCACCCCTCCACTTT
clone size: many; D gene: TRBD2; J gene: TRBJ2-3; V gene: TRBV20-1; CDR3 protein: CSAREAAGTDTQYF; CDR3 DNA: TGCAGTGCTAGAGAGGCAGCGGGGACAGATACGCAGTATTTT
clone size: many; D gene: .; J gene: TRBJ1-5; V gene: TRBV24-1; CDR3 protein: CATSDHQGHGNQPQHF; CDR3 DNA: TGTGCCACCAGTGATCATCAGGGGCATGGCAATCAGCCCCAGCATTTT
clone size: many; D gene: TRBD1; J gene: TRBJ2-1; V gene: TRBV4-1; CDR3 protein: CASSLPDRGHVDEQFF; CDR3 DNA: TGCGCCAGCAGCCTCCCGGACAGGGGGCATGTCGATGAGCAGTTCTTC
clone size: .; D gene: TRBD1; J gene: TRBJ2-2; V gene: TRBV20-1; CDR3 protein: CSARDTGANTGELFF; CDR3 DNA: TGCAGTGCTAGAGACACAGGGGCTAACACCGGGGAGCTGTTTTTT
clone size: .; D gene: .; J gene: TRBJ2-5; V gene: TRBV18; CDR3 protein: CASSPGSFRQDQETQYF; CDR3 DNA: TGTGCCAGCTCACCCGGGAGTTTTCGGCAGGACCAAGAGACCCAGTACTTC
clone size: many; D gene: TRBD1; J gene: TRBJ2-2; V gene: TRBV10-3; CDR3 protein: CAISRTGGTNTGELFF; CDR3 DNA: TGTGCCATCAGCCGAACAGGGGGAACGAACACCGGGGAGCTGTTTTTT
clone size: few; D gene: .; J gene: TRBJ2-1; V gene: TRBV7-2; CDR3 protein: CASSLDAFYNEQFF; CDR3 DNA: TGTGCCAGCAGCTTAGACGCATTTTACAATGAGCAGTTCTTC
clone size: .; D gene: .; J gene: TRBJ2-5; V gene: TRBV2; CDR3 protein: CATREGGPETQYF; CDR3 DNA: TGTGCCACCCGTGAGGGGGGCCCGGAGACCCAGTACTTC
clone size: few; D gene: .; J gene: TRBJ1-5; V gene: TRBV6-1; CDR3 protein: CASSDQPGTSNQPQHF; CDR3 DNA: TGTGCCAGCAGTGATCAACCCGGGACCAGCAATCAGCCCCAGCATTTT
clone size: many; D gene: .; J gene: TRBJ2-7; V gene: TRBV6-2/TRBV6-3; CDR3 protein: CASGNGPSYEQYF; CDR3 DNA: TGTGCCAGCGGGAACGGCCCATCCTACGAGCAGTACTTC
clone size: many; D gene: .; J gene: TRBJ2-7; V gene: TRBV2; CDR3 protein: CASRGLYEQYF; CDR3 DNA: TGTGCCAGCAGGGGTCTCTACGAGCAGTACTTC
clone size: .; D gene: .; J gene: TRBJ2-7; V gene: TRBV12-3/TRBV12-4; CDR3 protein: CASSYTGPKYEQYF; CDR3 DNA: TGTGCCAGCAGTTACACCGGGCCAAAGTACGAGCAGTACTTC
clone size: few; D gene: TRBD2; J gene: TRBJ2-3; V gene: TRBV5-5; CDR3 protein: CASRRPGTSGGNTQYF; CDR3 DNA: TGTGCCAGCAGGCGCCCCGGGACTAGCGGGGGGAATACGCAGTATTTT
clone size: few; D gene: .; J gene: TRBJ2-1; V gene: TRBV11-1; CDR3 protein: CASSFGVNEQFF; CDR3 DNA: TGTGCCAGCAGCTTTGGCGTTAATGAGCAGTTCTTC
clone size: few; D gene: .; J gene: TRBJ1-1; V gene: TRBV5-1; CDR3 protein: CASSLSPGSTEAFF; CDR3 DNA: TGCGCCAGCAGCTTGAGTCCAGGGAGCACTGAAGCTTTCTTT
clone size: .; D gene: .; J gene: TRBJ2-3; V gene: TRBV7-8; CDR3 protein: CASSLFWGDTQYF; CDR3 DNA: TGTGCCAGCAGCTTATTCTGGGGAGATACGCAGTATTTT
clone size: few; D gene: .; J gene: TRBJ1-5; V gene: TRBV21-1; CDR3 protein: CASSKPAVSNQPQHF; CDR3 DNA: TGTGCCAGCAGCAAGCCGGCGGTGAGCAATCAGCCCCAGCATTTT
clone size: few; D gene: .; J gene: TRBJ2-3; V gene: TRBV23-1; CDR3 protein: CASSPRGSVRTDTQYF; CDR3 DNA: TGCGCCAGCAGTCCGCGGGGTAGCGTAAGGACAGATACGCAGTATTTT